The 17 T cell receptor beta chains listed next were all sequenced from one sample in a study of T cells after yellow fever vaccination. TCRdb re-derived calls from the 5' RACE reads in MiXCR, one entry per CDR3 protein. The data show hundreds of thousands of distinct CDR3 sequences, with 9% to 15% seen just once and more than 12% held by the top ten. Sequences were derived from PBMCs, sampled on the day of the yellow fever booster vaccination. The receptors originated from a man under 40 who received the YFV17D yellow fever vaccine.

The V call is TRBV20-1, the J call TRBJ2-7; 7 bases map to TRBD1. Germline V CDR1 and CDR2: DFQATT, SNEGSKA (reference sequence). With 6 bases clipped from V and 0 bases from J, the junction kept 5 bases outside the gene matches. The CDR3 sequence is 13 residues long. CDR3 sequence (DNA): TGCAGTGCCCCCGGGACAGACTCCTACGAGCAGTACTTC. This translates into CSAPGTDSYEQYF.

CDR3: CASSFTSGDNEQFF. In DNA, the CDR3 is TGTGCCAGCAGCTTTACTAGCGGGGACAATGAGCAGTTCTTC. J is TRBJ2-1 and V is TRBV7-2; 10 bases agree with TRBD2. Trimming removed 3 bases from V and 5 bases from J; junction bases left unmatched: 1. CDR3 size: 14 residues. Germline V CDR1 and CDR2: SGHTA, FQGNSA.

In its sample, this clonotype was seen a few times. This rearrangement joins TRBV6-2 or TRBV6-3 to TRBJ2-1; TRBD2 is a possible D gene (6 bases). Germline V gene lookup returns CDR1 MNHEY and CDR2 SVGEGT. The V gene lost 4 bases and the J gene lost 5 bases, with 15 bases spanning the gap. The CDR3 spans 15 residues. The CDR3 bases are TGTGCCAGCAGTTTAGCCCGGAGGGGCGACAATGAGCAGTTCTTC. Protein product: CASSLARRGDNEQFF.

The chain is built from TRBV9 and TRBJ2-2; 9 nucleotides agree with TRBD2. The CDR3 consists of 16 residues. V lost 0 bases, J lost 1 base, and 1 base stayed unmatched. CDR1 and CDR2 (germline): SGDLS, YYNGEE. The CDR3 region is CASSVGAGGNTGELFF. CDR3 coding DNA: TGTGCCAGCAGCGTAGGAGCGGGAGGGAACACCGGGGAGCTGTTTTTT.

This clonotype showed up just a few times. The rearrangement uses TRBV20-1 and TRBJ2-4; weak D call: TRBD2 (6 bases). Germline-derived CDR1 and CDR2 are DFQATT and SNEGSKA (reference sequence). The ends were cut back, 1 base at V and 0 bases at J, with 10 bases in the middle. The CDR3 length is 15 residues. CDR3 protein: CSARVAEIAKNIQYF. CDR3 coding DNA: TGCAGTGCTAGAGTAGCGGAAATAGCCAAAAACATTCAGTACTTC.

This clonotype has more than one count but fewer than ten. This chain joins TRBV20-1 and TRBJ1-4; D not resolved. The CDR3 length is 14 residues. With 3 bases removed from V and 8 bases from J, the gap between germline ends came to 16 bases. CDR1 DFQATT and CDR2 SNEGSKA come from the germline V gene (reference sequence). As DNA, the CDR3 is TGCAGTGCTAGTATGAGCAGGACGAACGAAAAACTGTTTTTT. Translating gives CSASMSRTNEKLFF.

This clonotype occurred a few times. V usage is TRBV5-5 and J usage is TRBJ2-7; TRBD2 agrees at 9 bases. The CDR3 has 15 residues. Germline CDR1 reads SGHKS; CDR2 reads YYEKEE (reference sequence). V trimming: 0 bases; J trimming: 4 bases; junction bases outside the gene matches: 5. CDR3 bases: TGTGCCAGCAGCTTGGCCCAGACTAGCGGTTACGAGCAGTACTTC. Amino acids: CASSLAQTSGYEQYF.

This chain connects TRBV20-1 to TRBJ2-1; D is undetermined. Trimming shortened V by 6 bases and J by 10 bases, and 16 bases separated the two germline ends. The CDR3 runs 12 residues. Germline CDR1 is DFQATT and CDR2 is SNEGSKA (reference sequence). The CDR3 reads CSASQAVMEQFF. CDR3 DNA: TGCAGTGCCTCGCAGGCCGTAATGGAGCAGTTCTTC.

This clonotype was detected a few times. The chain is built from TRBV20-1 and TRBJ1-2, with 7 bases lining up with TRBD1. Germline-derived CDR1 and CDR2 are DFQATT and SNEGSKA (reference sequence). The CDR3 covers 16 residues. Trimming took 0 bases from V and 7 from J; bases not matched to a gene: 14. The CDR3 DNA sequence: TGCAGTGCTAGAGATAACGGGAAGGGGGCGGGAAGTGGCTACACCTTC. It translates to CSARDNGKGAGSGYTF.

The chain is built from TRBV28 and TRBJ2-5; maybe TRBD1 (5 bases). CDR1 MDHEN and CDR2 SYDVKM come from the germline V gene. V was shortened by 8 bases and J by 5 bases, with 9 bases between the two germline ends. This CDR3 has 11 residues. CDR3 bases: TGTGCCAGCCGAAAGGGGGAGACCCAGTACTTC. Protein: CASRKGETQYF.

This clonotype appeared a few times. This chain connects TRBV7-9 to TRBJ2-5, with D unclear. CDR3 size: 14 residues. Germline V CDR1 and CDR2: SEHNR, FQNEAQ (reference sequence). Between the trimmed V and J ends, which lost 5 bases and 3 bases, there was a span of 13 bases. The CDR3 region is CASSLPVFKETQYF. DNA of the CDR3: TGTGCCAGCAGCCTACCGGTTTTCAAAGAGACCCAGTACTTC.

At least ten counts were recorded for this clonotype. Compared with germline, one end of the junction differs, possibly owing to a read error. The V gene is TRBV5-1, the J gene TRBJ2-5, with D possibly matching TRBD2 (6 bases). The CDR3 consists of 14 residues. From germline, CDR1 is SGHRS and CDR2 YFSETQ. The CDR3 loop is CASSLGGSRETQYF. CDR3 coding DNA: TGTGCCAGCAGTTTAGGAGGGTCTCGTGAGACCCAGTACTTC.

Only a few counts were recorded for this clonotype. This sequence joins TRBV5-4 and TRBJ2-5; TRBD1 or TRBD2 may be the D gene (5 bases each). CDR1 SGHNT and CDR2 YYREEE come from the germline V gene (reference sequence). Trimming pared 4 bases from V and 4 bases from J, leaving 14 bases between. The CDR3 runs to 14 residues. Written as DNA, the CDR3 is TGTGCCAGCAGCCGGGACCCGACGGGAGAGACCCAGTACTTC. Amino acid sequence: CASSRDPTGETQYF.

This clonotype was seen more than once but under ten times. This chain connects TRBV29-1 to TRBJ2-1, with TRBD1 matching 8 bases. Trimming at V came to 6 bases and at J to 6 bases, leaving 10 bases not matched to a gene. Germline CDR1 reads SQVTM; CDR2 reads ANQGSEA. The CDR3 extends over 14 amino acids. CDR3 nucleotides: TGCAGCGTCATCGGGACAGGAGCTACCAATGAGCAGTTCTTC. This sequence encodes CSVIGTGATNEQFF.

The chain uses TRBV28 and TRBJ2-1; D possibly uses TRBD1 or TRBD2 (5 bases each). This CDR3 is 15 amino acids long. V lost 7 bases and J lost 2, with 15 bases in between. Germline assignment: CDR1 MDHEN and CDR2 SYDVKM. Here the CDR3 DNA reads TGTGCCAGCAAATTAAGGGACGACGCCTACAATGAGCAGTTCTTC. Encoded protein: CASKLRDDAYNEQFF.

This clonotype was picked up a small number of times. A junction end diverges from the germline sequence, so it may reflect a read error. This chain links TRBV6-1 with TRBJ2-7; D remains ambiguous. This CDR3 region has 10 residues. CDR1 and CDR2 (germline): MNHNS, SASEGT. CDR3 nucleotide sequence: TGTGCCAGCAGTGAAGAGGAGAGCTATTTT. Translated: CASSEEESYF.

This chain links TRBV18 with TRBJ2-5; a weak D match, TRBD1 (5 bases). The CDR3 consists of 13 residues. V lost 8 bases, J lost 1 base, and 11 bases lay in between. Germline V gene data show CDR1 as KGHSH and CDR2 as LQKENI. The CDR3 bases are TGTGCCAGCCAACAGGTACCCCAAGAGACCCAGTACTTC. The encoded protein is CASQQVPQETQYF.